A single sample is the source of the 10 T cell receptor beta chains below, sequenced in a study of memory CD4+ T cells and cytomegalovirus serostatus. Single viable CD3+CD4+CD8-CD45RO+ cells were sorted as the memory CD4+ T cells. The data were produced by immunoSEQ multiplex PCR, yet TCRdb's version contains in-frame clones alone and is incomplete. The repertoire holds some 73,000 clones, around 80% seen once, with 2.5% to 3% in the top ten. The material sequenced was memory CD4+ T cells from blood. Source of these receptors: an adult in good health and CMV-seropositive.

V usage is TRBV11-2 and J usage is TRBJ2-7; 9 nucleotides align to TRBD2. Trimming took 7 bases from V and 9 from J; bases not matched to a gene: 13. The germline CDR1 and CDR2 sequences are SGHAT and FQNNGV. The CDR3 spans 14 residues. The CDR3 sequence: CASTLNGLAPGQYF. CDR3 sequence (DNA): TGTGCCAGCACCCTGAACGGACTAGCGCCCGGGCAGTACTTC.

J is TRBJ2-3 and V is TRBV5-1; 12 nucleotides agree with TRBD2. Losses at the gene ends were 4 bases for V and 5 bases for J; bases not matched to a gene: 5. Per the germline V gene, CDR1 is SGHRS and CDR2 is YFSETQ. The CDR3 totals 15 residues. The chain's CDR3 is CASSATLAGGDTQYF. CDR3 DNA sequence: TGCGCCAGCAGCGCAACACTAGCGGGAGGAGATACGCAGTATTTT.

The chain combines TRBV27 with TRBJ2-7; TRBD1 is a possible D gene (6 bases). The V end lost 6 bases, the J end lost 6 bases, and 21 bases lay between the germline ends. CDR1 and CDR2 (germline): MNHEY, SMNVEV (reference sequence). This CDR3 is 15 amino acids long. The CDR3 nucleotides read TGTGCCAGCAGCCCAAAGGGACATTTCGTAAGCGAGCAGTACTTC. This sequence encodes CASSPKGHFVSEQYF.

The CDR3 sequence: CASSFTDVMNTEAFF. The CDR3 DNA follows: TGTGCCAGCAGTTTCACAGACGTTATGAACACTGAAGCTTTCTTT. The gene calls are TRBV28 and TRBJ1-1; D not resolved. From germline, CDR1 is MDHEN and CDR2 SYDVKM. V gave up 3 bases and J gave up 0 bases, with 11 bases separating them. CDR3 size: 15 residues.

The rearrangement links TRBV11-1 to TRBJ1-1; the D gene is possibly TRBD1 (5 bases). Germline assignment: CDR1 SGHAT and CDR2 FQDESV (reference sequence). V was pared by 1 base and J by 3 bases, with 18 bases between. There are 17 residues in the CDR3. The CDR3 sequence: CASSLGSGDRGDTEAFF. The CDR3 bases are TGTGCCAGCAGCTTAGGGTCCGGGGACCGGGGGGACACTGAAGCTTTCTTT.

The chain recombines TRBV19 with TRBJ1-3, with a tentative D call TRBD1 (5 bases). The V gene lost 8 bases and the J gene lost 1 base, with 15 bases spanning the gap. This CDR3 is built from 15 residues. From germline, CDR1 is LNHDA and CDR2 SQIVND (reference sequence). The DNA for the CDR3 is TGTGCCAGTCAACGCGCGACAGCATCTGGAAACACCATATATTTT. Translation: CASQRATASGNTIYF.

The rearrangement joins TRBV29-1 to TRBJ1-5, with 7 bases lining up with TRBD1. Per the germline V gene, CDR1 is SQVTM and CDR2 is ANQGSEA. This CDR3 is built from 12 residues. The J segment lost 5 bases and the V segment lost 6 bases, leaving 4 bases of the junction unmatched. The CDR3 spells CSVGQADQPQHF. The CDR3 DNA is TGCAGCGTCGGACAGGCTGATCAGCCCCAGCATTTT.

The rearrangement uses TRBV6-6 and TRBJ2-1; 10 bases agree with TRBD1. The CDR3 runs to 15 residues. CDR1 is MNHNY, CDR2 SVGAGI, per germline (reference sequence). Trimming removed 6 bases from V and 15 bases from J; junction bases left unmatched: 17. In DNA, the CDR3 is TGTGCCAGCAGCCCACAAATTTCCGGACAGGGGGGATTGTTCTTC. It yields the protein CASSPQISGQGGLFF.

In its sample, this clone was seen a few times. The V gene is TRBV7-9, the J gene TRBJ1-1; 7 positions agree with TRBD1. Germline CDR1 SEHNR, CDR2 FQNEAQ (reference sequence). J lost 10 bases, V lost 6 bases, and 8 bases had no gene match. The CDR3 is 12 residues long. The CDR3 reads CASRPTGLGAFF. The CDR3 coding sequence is TGTGCCAGCAGACCGACAGGGCTGGGAGCTTTCTTT.

The CDR3 DNA reads as TGTGCCAGCAGTACTATATCAGGGAGAGATGGCTACACCTTC. As protein: CASSTISGRDGYTF. The chain is built from TRBV6-5 and TRBJ1-2; weak D call: TRBD1 (5 bases). V was shortened by 5 bases and J by 6 bases, with 16 bases between the two germline ends. This CDR3 spans 14 amino acids. CDR1 is MNHEY and CDR2 is SVGAGI in the germline V gene.